The present T cell receptor (beta chain) was sequenced within a study of vaccination and CD4 T cells after COVID-19. Study-level results: Of the reactive clones in convalescent patients, a median about 90% showed up only post-vaccination. SARS-CoV-2-reactive clonotypes rose nonsignificantly, with the median going from approximately 21 to 40.

Specified treatment: roughly 11-day PBMC culture with coronavirus spike peptide pools or control peptides (ViraFEST assay). To note about this clonotype: Its antigen is as yet unknown.

The CDR3 extends over 15 amino acids. From germline, CDR1 is SGHTA and CDR2 FQGNSA. Trimming took 1 base from V and 2 from J; bases not matched to a gene: 2. Sequence data for DNA of cultured CD4+ T cells were generated by the Oncomine TCR Beta short-read assay. TCRdb passed the PCR reads through MiXCR, listing each CDR3 protein once. The sample lists 20,000 or so distinct CDR3 sequences; roughly 60% were seen once. This material consisted of CD4+ T cells from blood, cultured in vitro, taken before SARS-CoV-2 vaccination. The TCR was taken from a human donor who had recovered from COVID-19. The chain combines TRBV7-2 with TRBJ2-1, with 7 bases that match TRBD2. The CDR3: CASSLGGRAYNEQFF. The CDR3 coding sequence is TGTGCCAGCAGCTTAGGAGGGAGGGCCTACAATGAGCAGTTCTTC.